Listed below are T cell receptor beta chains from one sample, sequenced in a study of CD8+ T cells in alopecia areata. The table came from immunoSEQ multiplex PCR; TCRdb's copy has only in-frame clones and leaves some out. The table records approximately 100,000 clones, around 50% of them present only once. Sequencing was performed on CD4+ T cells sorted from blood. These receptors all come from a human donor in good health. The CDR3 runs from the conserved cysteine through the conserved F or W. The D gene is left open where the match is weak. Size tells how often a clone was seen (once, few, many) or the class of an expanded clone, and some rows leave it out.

CDR3 protein: CASSFDIGTEAFF
CDR3 DNA: TGTGCCAGCAGTTTTGATATTGGCACTGAAGCTTTCTTT
D gene: -
J gene: TRBJ1-1
V gene: TRBV28
clone size: few

CDR3 protein: CASSLDSQAHYGYTF
CDR3 DNA: TGCGCCAGCAGCTTGGATTCACAGGCCCATTATGGCTACACCTTC
D gene: -
J gene: TRBJ1-2
V gene: TRBV5-1
clone size: once

CDR3 protein: CAWSVPGGAKRSAFF
CDR3 DNA: TGTGCCTGGAGTGTACCCGGCGGCGCTAAGCGGTCAGCTTTCTTT
D gene: -
J gene: TRBJ1-1
V gene: TRBV30
clone size: -

CDR3 protein: CASSRQGSYNEQFF
CDR3 DNA: TGTGCCAGTAGTCGACAGGGTTCCTACAATGAGCAGTTCTTC
D gene: TRBD1
J gene: TRBJ2-1
V gene: TRBV19
clone size: -

CDR3 protein: CASSSGLAFAETQYF
CDR3 DNA: TGTGCCAGCAGCTCGGGACTAGCTTTCGCGGAGACCCAGTACTTC
D gene: TRBD2
J gene: TRBJ2-5
V gene: TRBV7-8
clone size: -

CDR3 protein: CASYREGSPLHF
CDR3 DNA: TGTGCCAGCTACAGGGAGGGTTCACCCCTCCACTTT
D gene: -
J gene: TRBJ1-6
V gene: TRBV6-5
clone size: -

CDR3 protein: CASSHTARELETQYF
CDR3 DNA: TGTGCCAGCAGTCATACTGCGCGTGAGTTAGAGACCCAGTACTTC
D gene: -
J gene: TRBJ2-5
V gene: TRBV28
clone size: -

CDR3 protein: CASSDVWTLSQYF
CDR3 DNA: TGTGCCAGCAGTGATGTTTGGACATTGTCCCAGTACTTC
D gene: -
J gene: TRBJ2-7
V gene: TRBV2
clone size: -

CDR3 protein: CASSLGTGLSYEQYF
CDR3 DNA: TGTGCCAGCAGCTTAGGAACGGGGCTAAGCTACGAGCAGTACTTC
D gene: -
J gene: TRBJ2-7
V gene: TRBV7-6
clone size: few

CDR3 protein: CASTDSPYEQYF
CDR3 DNA: TGTGCCAGCACGGACAGCCCTTACGAGCAGTACTTC
D gene: -
J gene: TRBJ2-7
V gene: TRBV6-5
clone size: -

CDR3 protein: CASRTNVPNYTF
CDR3 DNA: TGTGCCAGCAGGACCAACGTCCCTAACTACACCTTC
D gene: -
J gene: TRBJ1-2
V gene: TRBV2
clone size: -

CDR3 protein: CASTEAGPEVSGANVLTF
CDR3 DNA: TGTGCCAGCACCGAAGCGGGACCAGAGGTCTCTGGGGCCAACGTCCTGACTTTC
D gene: TRBD2
J gene: TRBJ2-6
V gene: TRBV5-6
clone size: once

CDR3 protein: CASSLVQGLLSGANVLTF
CDR3 DNA: TGCGCCAGCAGCCTTGTACAGGGGCTTTTATCTGGGGCCAACGTCCTGACTTTC
D gene: TRBD1
J gene: TRBJ2-6
V gene: TRBV4-1
clone size: -